The clone carrying this TCR beta chain was seen only a few times. As yet, its antigen is unknown. The data derive from a study of T cell repertoires in cytomegalovirus infection. Study background: Evidence of both CMV infection and a matching HLA type came from public TCR beta signatures. General study points: CMV-specific TCR beta clonotypes restricted by HLA-C were the ones dominating the ex vivo response. CMV carriers having the relevant HLA were flagged by cumulative public TCR beta family frequency.

Germline CDR1 is SGHNT and CDR2 is YENEEA. Trimming removed 5 bases from V and 6 bases from J; junction bases left unmatched: 5. This CDR3 contains 13 residues. TCRdb reprocessed the reads via MiXCR and lists one record per CDR3 protein. The sample holds more than 45,000 distinct CDR3 sequences, 33% seen once. The source of this sequence is a human donor in good health (CMV status not recorded). Some clones in this sample may be carry-over from other donors' samples. The chain employs TRBV11-3 and TRBJ2-7; 9 bases line up with TRBD1. Material for sequencing was PBMCs, sequenced either directly or after in vitro stimulation (not recorded which). Here the CDR3 DNA reads TGTGCCAGCAGCCGGGACAGGGAGGGCGAGCAGTACTTC. As protein: CASSRDREGEQYF.